The 20 T cell receptor beta chains reported below all come from one sample, sequenced in a study of OX40 agonist ivuxolimab in advanced cancers. The method was immunoSEQ multiplex PCR; TCRdb's version includes in-frame clones alone and lacks a portion of them. Of 92,000 or so clones in the sample, less than 85% were seen once. Sequencing was performed on CD4+ or CD8+ T cells sorted from blood, taken in a trial of the OX40 agonist ivuxolimab. All receptors come from an adult with an advanced solid tumor such as melanoma, head and neck, liver or kidney cancer.

A remark on this clone: Other DNA sequences of this sample code for an identical CDR3. The chain is built from TRBV7-9 and TRBJ2-1, with D unresolved. Germline assignment: CDR1 SEHNR and CDR2 FQNEAQ (reference sequence). The CDR3 is 12 amino acids. Deletions cut 1 base from V and 7 bases from J, with 5 bases between. The CDR3, as DNA: TGTGCCAGCAGCTTAGGCCTTAATGAGCAGTTCTTC. Translation: CASSLGLNEQFF.

V and J are TRBV27 and TRBJ1-1; TRBD1 agrees at 12 bases. This CDR3 spans 17 amino acids. From germline, CDR1 is MNHEY and CDR2 SMNVEV (reference sequence). V dropped 3 bases and J dropped 4; count of bases not matched to a gene: 9. CDR3 DNA sequence: TGTGCCAGCAGTTTTTGGGGGACAGGGGGCAGGGGCACTGAAGCTTTCTTT. It encodes CASSFWGTGGRGTEAFF.

J is TRBJ2-1 and V is TRBV10-1, with D perhaps TRBD2 (6 bases). The germline V and J ends were trimmed by 4 bases and 2 bases, with 12 bases remaining between them. This CDR3 comprises 15 residues. Germline V gene lookup returns CDR1 WNHNN and CDR2 SYGVQD (reference sequence). The CDR3 nucleotides read TGCGCCAGCAGTGGGGCCTCGGGGGCCTACAATGAGCAGTTCTTC. It specifies CASSGASGAYNEQFF.

The count of this clone is one. The rearrangement joins TRBV5-4 to TRBJ1-2, with unresolved D. From germline, CDR1 is SGHNT and CDR2 YYREEE (reference sequence). The length of the CDR3 is 13 residues. Trimming removed 3 bases from V and 4 bases from J, with 10 bases in between. The CDR3, as DNA: TGTGCCAGCAGCTCTACTCGGGGCTATGGCTACACCTTC. It codes for CASSSTRGYGYTF.

The chain uses TRBV5-6 and TRBJ2-7; D is uncertain. The CDR3 length is 14 residues. Trimming took off 2 bases at V and 4 bases at J, with 13 bases between the two ends. Looked up from germline, CDR1 is SGHDT and CDR2 is YYEEEE. The CDR3: CASSFGPDEYEQYF. CDR3 coding DNA: TGTGCCAGCAGCTTCGGGCCGGACGAGTACGAGCAGTACTTC.

Only a few counts were recorded for this clone. V gene TRBV9 combines with J gene TRBJ2-1; 8 positions match TRBD2. Unmatched junction bases numbered 6, after V lost 3 bases and J lost 7 bases. The CDR3 has 14 residues. Germline CDR1 SGDLS, CDR2 YYNGEE. In DNA form, the CDR3 reads TGTGCCAGCAGCGGGACTAGCTTGAAAAATGAGCAGTTCTTC. This translates into CASSGTSLKNEQFF.

The chain carries TRBV9 and TRBJ1-4, with a weak D call TRBD1 (5 bases). The germline V gene has CDR1 SGDLS and CDR2 YYNGEE. The CDR3 contains 18 residues. V was trimmed by 0 bases and J by 5 bases, leaving 20 bases between them. The CDR3 nucleotides read TGTGCCAGCAGCGTAGCTGCAGGGCACCCGAGGGCAAATGAAAAACTGTTTTTT. Encoded protein: CASSVAAGHPRANEKLFF.

This chain uses TRBV4-2 with TRBJ1-2, with a tentative D call TRBD1 (5 bases). Germline V gives CDR1 LGHNA, CDR2 YNFKEQ. The CDR3 covers 15 residues. Trimming stripped 1 base from V and 0 bases from J, with 9 bases between. CDR3 DNA sequence: TGTGCCAGCAGCCAAGGACAGTTAGCTAACTATGGCTACACCTTC. Translation: CASSQGQLANYGYTF.

This clone was seen more than once but under ten times. The chain employs TRBV12-5 and TRBJ1-1; D call uncertain. Trimming shortened V by 0 bases and J by 4 bases, and 12 bases separated the two germline ends. Germline assignment: CDR1 LGHNT and CDR2 FRNRAP. This CDR3 is 15 amino acids long. CDR3 in DNA: TGTGCTAGTGGTTTGGTAATGGGGAGGATCACTGAAGCTTTCTTT. This codes for CASGLVMGRITEAFF.

This clone was detected only a few times. V is TRBV27 and J is TRBJ2-1; D is unresolved. Germline CDR1 and CDR2: MNHEY and SMNVEV (reference sequence). The V end was cut by 5 bases, the J end by 7 bases, with 15 bases between. There are 14 residues in the CDR3. The CDR3 loop is CASSLLDQRNEQFF. In DNA, the CDR3 is TGTGCCAGCAGTCTATTGGACCAGCGTAATGAGCAGTTCTTC.

This clone was observed at least ten times. The chain carries TRBV18 and TRBJ1-5, with D uncertain. This CDR3 is built from 16 residues. Germline CDR1 reads KGHSH; CDR2 reads LQKENI. Trimming shortened V by 3 bases and J by 0 bases, and 12 bases separated the two germline ends. The CDR3 sequence is CASSPQFSGSNQPQHF. The CDR3 nucleotides are TGTGCCAGCTCACCCCAATTTAGTGGTAGCAATCAGCCCCAGCATTTT.

The chain carries TRBV5-1 and TRBJ2-7; TRBD1 matches 8 bases. Germline values: CDR1 SGHRS, CDR2 YFSETQ. The CDR3 loop spans 14 amino acids. V shed 4 bases, J shed 6 bases, and the junction held 9 bases outside the gene matches. The CDR3: CASSQGQAMGEQYF. The CDR3 DNA reads as TGCGCCAGCAGCCAGGGACAGGCCATGGGCGAGCAGTACTTC.

V usage is TRBV7-3 and J usage is TRBJ2-2; D unresolved. Germline CDR1 reads SGHTA; CDR2 reads FQGTGA. The CDR3 is made up of 14 amino acids. The ends were cut back, 4 bases at V and 2 bases at J, with 8 bases in the middle. The CDR3 coding sequence is TGTGCCAGCAGCTCCCCGGCAAACACCGGGGAGCTGTTTTTT. It specifies CASSSPANTGELFF.

The V call is TRBV18, the J call TRBJ2-1, with a tentative D call TRBD1 (5 bases). Trimming cost V 4 bases and J 3 bases, with 10 bases left between them. Germline V gene lookup returns CDR1 KGHSH and CDR2 LQKENI. This CDR3 has 14 residues. The CDR3 nucleotides are TGTGCCAGCTCACAAAACCAGGGCTACAATGAGCAGTTCTTC. Its protein is CASSQNQGYNEQFF. Together with reference TRBV18 and TRBJ2-1, the CDR3 gives the full variable domain: NAGVMQNPRHLVRRRGQEARLRCSPMKGHSHVYWYRQLPEEGLKFMVYLQKENIIDESGMPKERFSAEFPKEGPSILRIQQVVRGDSAAYFCASSQNQGYNEQFFGPGTRLTVL.

The chain is built from TRBV6-5 and TRBJ2-1; 8 bases agree with TRBD1. V dropped 9 bases and J dropped 12; count of bases not matched to a gene: 10. Germline V gene lookup returns CDR1 MNHEY and CDR2 SVGAGI. The CDR3 covers 12 residues. CDR3 DNA sequence: TGTGCCAGTAAGGGACAGGCTCCGTGGCAGTTCTTC. Its translation: CASKGQAPWQFF.

The table lists this clone with a count of one. The chain links TRBV18 to TRBJ2-3; D gene unclear. This CDR3 region has 16 residues. Germline CDR1 and CDR2: KGHSH and LQKENI. Deletions cut 1 base from V and 4 bases from J, with 15 bases between. CDR3 protein: CASSPLGQVLPDTQYF. CDR3 DNA: TGTGCCAGCTCACCACTCGGGCAGGTTCTGCCAGATACGCAGTATTTT. Complete variable domain (other parts from reference TRBV18 and TRBJ2-3): NAGVMQNPRHLVRRRGQEARLRCSPMKGHSHVYWYRQLPEEGLKFMVYLQKENIIDESGMPKERFSAEFPKEGPSILRIQQVVRGDSAAYFCASSPLGQVLPDTQYFGPGTRLTVL.

J is TRBJ2-3 and V is TRBV4-3, with D unclear. This CDR3 comprises 16 residues. Germline V gives CDR1 LGHNA, CDR2 YSLEER. Trimming stripped 0 bases from V and 2 bases from J, with 12 bases between. The CDR3 coding sequence is TGCGCCAGCAGCCAAGATTACAGCCCGCACACAGATACGCAGTATTTT. Its protein product is CASSQDYSPHTDTQYF.

The gene calls are TRBV5-1 and TRBJ2-3; tentatively, D is TRBD1 (5 bases). V was clipped by 0 bases and J by 0 bases, with 11 bases between them. The CDR3 totals 16 residues. Germline CDR1 and CDR2: SGHRS and YFSETQ. The chain's CDR3 is CASSLGGGLSTDTQYF. CDR3 nucleotides: TGCGCCAGCAGCTTGGGGGGCGGTCTTAGCACAGATACGCAGTATTTT.

This chain joins TRBV27 and TRBJ2-7; no clear D. V was cut by 6 bases and J by 4 bases, with 16 bases left in between. The CDR3 runs 14 residues. Germline V gene data show CDR1 as MNHEY and CDR2 as SMNVEV (reference sequence). The CDR3 protein is CASRASMMRYEQYF. In DNA form, the CDR3 reads TGTGCCAGCAGGGCCTCTATGATGAGGTACGAGCAGTACTTC.

The chain couples TRBV25-1 to TRBJ2-7, with D unclear. Trimming shortened V by 6 bases and J by 4 bases, and 7 bases separated the two germline ends. This CDR3 contains 11 residues. Per germline, CDR1 MGHDK and CDR2 SYGVNS. CDR3 loop: CASSAAYEQYF. The CDR3, as DNA: TGTGCCAGCAGCGCCGCTTACGAGCAGTACTTC.